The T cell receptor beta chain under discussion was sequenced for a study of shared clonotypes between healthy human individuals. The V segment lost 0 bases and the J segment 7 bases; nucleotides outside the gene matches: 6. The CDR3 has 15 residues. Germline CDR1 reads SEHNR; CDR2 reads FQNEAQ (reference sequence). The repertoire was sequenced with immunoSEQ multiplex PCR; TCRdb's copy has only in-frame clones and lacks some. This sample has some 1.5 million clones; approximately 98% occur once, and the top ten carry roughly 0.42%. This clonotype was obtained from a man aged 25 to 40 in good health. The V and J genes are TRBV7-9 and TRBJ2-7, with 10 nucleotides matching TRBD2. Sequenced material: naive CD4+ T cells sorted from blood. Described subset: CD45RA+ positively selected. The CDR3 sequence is CASSLARAGGIEQYF. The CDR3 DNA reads TGTGCCAGCAGCTTAGCGCGAGCGGGAGGGATTGAGCAGTACTTC. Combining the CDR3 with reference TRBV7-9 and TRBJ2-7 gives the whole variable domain DTGVSQNPRHKITKRGQNVTFRCDPISEHNRLYWYRQTLGQGPEFLTYFQNEAQLEKSRLLSDRFSAERPKGSFSTLEIQRTEQGDSAMYLCASSLARAGGIEQYFGPGTRLTVT.